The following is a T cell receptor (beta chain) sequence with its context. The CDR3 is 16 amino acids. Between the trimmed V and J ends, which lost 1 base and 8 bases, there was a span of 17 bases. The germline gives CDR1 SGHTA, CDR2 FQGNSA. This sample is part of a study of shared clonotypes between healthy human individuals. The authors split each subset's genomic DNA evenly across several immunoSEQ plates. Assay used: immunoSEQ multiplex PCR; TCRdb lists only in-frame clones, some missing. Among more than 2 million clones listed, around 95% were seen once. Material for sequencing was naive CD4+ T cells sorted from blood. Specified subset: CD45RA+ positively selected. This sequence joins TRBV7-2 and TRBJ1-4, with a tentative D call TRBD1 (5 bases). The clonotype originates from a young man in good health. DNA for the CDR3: TGTGCCAGCAGCTTAGGTGGCCGGGGCGGAACCGAAAAACTGTTTTTT. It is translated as CASSLGGRGGTEKLFF.